This T cell receptor (beta chain) was captured in a study of blood T cell repertoires in COVID-19. This CDR3 spans 16 amino acids. The V and J ends lost 1 base and 2 bases, in that order; junction bases with no gene match: 6. CDR1 LGHDT and CDR2 YNNKEL come from the germline V gene (reference sequence). In the authors' methods: Quantification of nucleated cells was approximated via reference gene primer amplification. The method was immunoSEQ multiplex PCR; TCRdb's version includes in-frame clones alone and lacks a portion of them. For V, J and clone size, that table is used; D and trimming come from the DNA. The table has fewer than 150,000 clones, 78% seen once.

This rearrangement joins TRBV3-1 (or the pseudogene TRBV3-2) to TRBJ2-3; 7 bases are shared with TRBD2. This clonotype was sampled from a man in his fifties or sixties who had recovered from COVID-19. Source material: peripheral blood. In nucleotides, the CDR3 is TGTGCCAGCAGCCAAGGACTAGCCCGGGCCACAGATACGCAGTATTTT. Amino acid sequence: CASSQGLARATDTQYF.